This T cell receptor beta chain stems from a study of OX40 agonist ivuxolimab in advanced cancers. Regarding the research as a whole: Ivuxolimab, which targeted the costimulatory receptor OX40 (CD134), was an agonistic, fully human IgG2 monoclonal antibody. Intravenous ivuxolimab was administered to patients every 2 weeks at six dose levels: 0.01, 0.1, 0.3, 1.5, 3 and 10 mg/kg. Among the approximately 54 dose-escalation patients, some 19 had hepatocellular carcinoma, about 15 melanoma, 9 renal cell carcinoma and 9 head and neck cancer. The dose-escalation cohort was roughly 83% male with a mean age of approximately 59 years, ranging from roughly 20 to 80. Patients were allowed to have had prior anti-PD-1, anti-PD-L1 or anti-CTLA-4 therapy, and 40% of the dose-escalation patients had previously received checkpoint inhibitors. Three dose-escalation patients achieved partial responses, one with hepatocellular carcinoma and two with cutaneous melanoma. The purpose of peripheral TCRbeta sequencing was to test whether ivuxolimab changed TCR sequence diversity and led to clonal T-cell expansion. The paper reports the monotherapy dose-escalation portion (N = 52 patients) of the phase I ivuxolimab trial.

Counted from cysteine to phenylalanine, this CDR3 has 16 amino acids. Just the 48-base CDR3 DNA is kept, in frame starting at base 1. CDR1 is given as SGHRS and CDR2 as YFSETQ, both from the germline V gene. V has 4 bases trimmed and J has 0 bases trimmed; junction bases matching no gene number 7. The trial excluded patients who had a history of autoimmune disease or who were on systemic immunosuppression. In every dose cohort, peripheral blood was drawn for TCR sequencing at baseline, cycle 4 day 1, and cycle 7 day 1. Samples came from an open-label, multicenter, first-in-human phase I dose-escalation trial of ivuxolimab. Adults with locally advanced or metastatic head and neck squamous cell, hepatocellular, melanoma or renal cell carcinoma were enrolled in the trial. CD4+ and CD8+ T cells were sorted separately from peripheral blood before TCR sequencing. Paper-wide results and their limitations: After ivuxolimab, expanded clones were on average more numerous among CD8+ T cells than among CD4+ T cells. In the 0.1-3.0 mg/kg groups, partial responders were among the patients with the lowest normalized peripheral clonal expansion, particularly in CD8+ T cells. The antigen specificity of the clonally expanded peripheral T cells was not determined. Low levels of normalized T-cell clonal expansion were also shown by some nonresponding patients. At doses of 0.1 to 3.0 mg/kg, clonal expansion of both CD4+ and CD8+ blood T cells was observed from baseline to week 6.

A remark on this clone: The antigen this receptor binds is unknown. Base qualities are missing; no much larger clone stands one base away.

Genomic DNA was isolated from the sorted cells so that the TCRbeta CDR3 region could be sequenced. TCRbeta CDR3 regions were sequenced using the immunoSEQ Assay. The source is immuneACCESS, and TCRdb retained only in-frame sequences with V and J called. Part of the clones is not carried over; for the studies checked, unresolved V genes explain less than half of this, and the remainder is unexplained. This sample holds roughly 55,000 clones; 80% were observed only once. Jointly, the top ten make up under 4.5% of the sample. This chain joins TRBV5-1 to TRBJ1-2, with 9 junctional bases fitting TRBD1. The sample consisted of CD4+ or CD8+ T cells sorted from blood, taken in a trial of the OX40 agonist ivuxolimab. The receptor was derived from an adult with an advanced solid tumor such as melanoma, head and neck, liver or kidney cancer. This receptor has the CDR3 CASSRGQGRSNYGYTF. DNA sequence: TGCGCCAGCAGCCGCGGACAGGGGCGATCTAACTATGGCTACACCTTC.